This T cell receptor beta chain was profiled in a study of immune reconstitution after stem cell transplant in scleroderma (dated by TCRdb to the late 2010s). Trimming costs V 6 bases and J 6 bases, and their ends lie 8 bases apart. The germline V gene specifies MNHEY as CDR1 and SVGEGT as CDR2. The cysteine opens and the phenylalanine closes a CDR3 of 12 amino acids. Of all the DNA, just the CDR3 is kept, 36 bases in frame from base 1. The receptor library was made with RT-PCR. The run used an Illumina MiSeq. TCRdb reprocessed the public reads (quality trimming at Q25 with fastp, clone calling with MiXCR) and kept in-frame beta chains. Rows are unified per CDR3 protein, each entry keeping the most common DNA and genes. The sample records fewer than 2,000 distinct CDR3 sequences, approximately 8% of which are singletons. 13% to 15% of the sample is taken by the ten largest. Relative to its sample, this clonotype is medium-sized (0.01 to 0.1%). No antigen is known for it. No per-base quality is available; no much larger clone lies one base away.

Sampling was carried out before or after autologous hematopoietic stem cell transplantation (not recorded which). The clonotype was recovered from a female donor with systemic sclerosis. In this chain, TRBV6-2 or TRBV6-3 is recombined with TRBJ2-2; no D gene is confidently identified. The DNA is TGTGCCAGCAGCTCCCGCCCCGGGGAGCTGTTTTTT. The resulting protein is CASSSRPGELFF.